This TCR beta chain was captured by sequencing in a study of blood T cells in healthy people across ages. Study results and caveats: Those diversity estimates obtained from one million T cells were thought to be underestimates. Naive CD4+ cell counts and diversity both ran higher in long-lived than in aged donors.

The sample providers were healthy Caucasian people from Russia, aged roughly 6 to 90. The second PCR ran roughly 6 to 11 cycles with a sample-barcoded 5' primer and J-beta primers. TCRdb processed the 5' RACE reads anew with MiXCR; each CDR3 protein has one entry. This table holds over 700,000 distinct CDR3 sequences, around 25% found once. The ends lost 0 bases at V and 5 bases at J; junction bases unmatched: 9. CDR3 size: 17 residues. Per the germline V gene, CDR1 is MNHEY and CDR2 is SMNVEV (reference sequence). Turning to this clonotype: Its antigen remains unidentified.

These same data were also listed under a study on T cells of mothers and their children.

The V call is TRBV27, the J call TRBJ2-2; 7 bases agree with TRBD2. The receptor was isolated from a boy aged 5-17 years in good health. The material sequenced was blood. The DNA for the CDR3 is TGTGCCAGCAGTTTATCCATCGGACTAGTTCGAACCGGGGAGCTGTTTTTT. It specifies CASSLSIGLVRTGELFF.